These 25 T cell receptor beta chains came from one sample sequenced in a study of cytomegalovirus exposure and HLA in healthy donors. The PCR was carried out with 60 Vbeta primers and 13 Jbeta primers. Only in-frame clones appear in the TCRdb table, and some are missing; sequencing was by immunoSEQ multiplex PCR. Here the sample spans about 130,000 clones, over 70% being singletons. Source material: PBMCs. The origin of the receptors is a woman aged 40-49 years in good health and CMV-seropositive.

This chain uses TRBV2 with TRBJ1-2; 7 nucleotides align to TRBD1. This CDR3 region has 15 residues. Germline-derived CDR1 and CDR2 are SNHLY and FYNNEI. V lost 4 bases to trimming and J lost 3 bases; unmatched junction nucleotides: 8. CDR3 amino acids: CASSAPPGTDYGYTF. The CDR3 nucleotides are TGTGCCAGCAGTGCCCCCCCCGGGACAGACTATGGCTACACCTTC.

This clone was counted between two and nine times. The J gene is TRBJ2-1, the V gene TRBV5-4; TRBD2 matches at 8 bases. The germline CDR1 and CDR2 sequences are SGHNT and YYREEE (reference sequence). The CDR3 length is 15 residues. V was clipped by 4 bases and J by 1 base; unmatched bases: 4. CDR3 loop: CASSTSGGSYNEQFF. The CDR3 DNA reads TGTGCCAGCAGCACGAGCGGGGGTTCCTACAATGAGCAGTTCTTC.

This clone was counted once. The V and J genes are TRBV11-3 and TRBJ2-3; no clear D. Germline V gene lookup returns CDR1 SGHNT and CDR2 YENEEA. The CDR3 spans 15 residues. V dropped 3 bases and J dropped 1 base, with 11 bases sitting between them. CDR3 loop: CASSFGEVGTDTQYF. As DNA, the CDR3 is TGTGCCAGCAGCTTTGGAGAAGTGGGCACAGATACGCAGTATTTT. Drawing the rest from reference TRBV11-3 and TRBJ2-3, the complete variable domain is EAGVVQSPRYKIIEKKQPVAFWCNPISGHNTLYWYLQNLGQGPELLIRYENEEAVDDSQLPKDRFSAERLKGVDSTLKIQPAELGDSAVYLCASSFGEVGTDTQYFGPGTRLTVL.

Only one count was recorded for this clone. The J gene is TRBJ2-7, the V gene TRBV28, with D unresolved. V dropped 3 bases and J dropped 0 bases, with 15 bases sitting between them. This CDR3 is built from 16 residues. Germline V gene lookup returns CDR1 MDHEN and CDR2 SYDVKM. The CDR3 nucleotides are TGTGCCAGCAGTTTTACGCTCTCGACACTCTCCTACGAGCAGTACTTC. Its protein is CASSFTLSTLSYEQYF.

This clone was detected only a few times. V and J are TRBV6-1 and TRBJ1-2; TRBD1 aligns across 10 bases. Trimming removed 3 bases from V and 5 bases from J; junction bases left unmatched: 3. The CDR3 is made up of 14 amino acids. Germline CDR1 reads MNHNS; CDR2 reads SASEGT. CDR3 in amino acids: CASSEDRGGYGYTF. CDR3 DNA sequence: TGTGCCAGCAGTGAGGACAGGGGGGGTTATGGCTACACCTTC.

The rearrangement uses TRBV10-3 and TRBJ2-1; possibly TRBD2 for D (5 bases). The length of the CDR3 is 12 residues. Germline assignment: CDR1 ENHRY and CDR2 SYGVKD. V shed 8 bases and J shed 5 bases, with 10 bases lying between them. CDR3 residues: CAILASNNEQFF. CDR3 nucleotides: TGTGCCATCTTAGCGTCAAACAATGAGCAGTTCTTC.

The chain combines TRBV19 with TRBJ1-5; D is perhaps TRBD1 (5 bases). The germline V gene encodes CDR1 LNHDA and CDR2 SQIVND (reference sequence). The CDR3 has 15 residues. V was cut by 1 base and J by 6 bases, with 13 bases left in between. Here the CDR3 DNA reads TGTGCCAGTAGTATAGTAGCGGGGGATTTTCAGCCCCAGCATTTT. It yields the protein CASSIVAGDFQPQHF.

This clone was detected once. The genes are TRBV5-1 and TRBJ1-3; D is perhaps TRBD1 (6 bases). The CDR3 spans 15 residues. The V gene's germline CDR1 is SGHRS and CDR2 YFSETQ. Deletions cut 4 bases from V and 4 bases from J, with 15 bases between. CDR3 nucleotide sequence: TGCGCCAGCAGCAGAGAACAGGGCGGCGGAAACACCATATATTTT. It encodes CASSREQGGGNTIYF.

The chain employs TRBV19 and TRBJ1-1; TRBD1 matches 9 bases. With 4 bases clipped from V and 0 bases from J, the junction kept 9 bases outside the gene matches. This CDR3 contains 17 residues. CDR1 is LNHDA, CDR2 SQIVND, per germline (reference sequence). CDR3 region: CASSSPGQGPMNTEAFF. The CDR3 bases are TGTGCCAGTAGTAGCCCCGGACAGGGGCCAATGAACACTGAAGCTTTCTTT.

The J gene is TRBJ1-3, the V gene TRBV5-6; 8 nucleotides line up with TRBD1. J lost 4 bases, V lost 4 bases, and 4 bases had no gene match. CDR1 and CDR2 (germline): SGHDT, YYEEEE. The CDR3 consists of 14 residues. For the CDR3, the DNA is TGTGCCAGCAGCCGGACAGGGTCAGGAAACACCATATATTTT. Encoded protein: CASSRTGSGNTIYF.

This chain joins TRBV29-1 and TRBJ1-1; no firm D call. Looked up from germline, CDR1 is SQVTM and CDR2 is ANQGSEA. Trimming removed 6 bases from V and 0 bases from J, with 17 bases in between. The length of the CDR3 is 15 residues. CDR3 DNA sequence: TGCAGCGTCGTCACCGGGAACGTTCTGAACACTGAAGCTTTCTTT. Translating gives CSVVTGNVLNTEAFF.

The chain has TRBV12-5 and TRBJ1-3; possible D gene TRBD1, 6 bases. V lost 1 base to trimming and J lost 3 bases, with 7 bases between them. This CDR3 comprises 14 residues. CDR1 is LGHNT and CDR2 is FRNRAP in the germline V gene. CDR3 loop: CASGLGGLGNTIYF. The CDR3 DNA sequence: TGTGCTAGTGGTTTGGGGGGGCTTGGAAACACCATATATTTT.

CDR3 residues: CASGAGTGGFYEQFF. The CDR3 region has the DNA TGCGCCAGCGGAGCCGGGACAGGGGGCTTCTATGAGCAGTTCTTC. The chain uses TRBV5-1 and TRBJ2-1; 12 bases map to TRBD1. Trimming took 7 bases from V and 8 from J; bases not matched to a gene: 10. The CDR3 extends over 15 amino acids. Germline loops: CDR1 SGHRS, CDR2 YFSETQ.

This clone was observed once. The gene calls are TRBV7-8 and TRBJ1-6; unclear D gene. In germline, CDR1 is SGHVS, CDR2 FQNEAQ. This CDR3 contains 14 residues. Deletions cut 5 bases from V and 10 bases from J, with 15 bases between. This CDR3 reads CASSRREGGSPLHF. The CDR3 DNA is TGTGCCAGCAGCCGTCGGGAGGGCGGCTCACCCCTCCACTTT.

This sequence joins TRBV28 and TRBJ2-1; D is unclear. V was clipped by 6 bases and J by 4 bases, with 4 bases between them. Per the germline V gene, CDR1 is MDHEN and CDR2 is SYDVKM. The CDR3 consists of 11 residues. The CDR3 DNA sequence: TGTGCCAGCAGCAGATACAATGAGCAGTTCTTC. It translates to CASSRYNEQFF.

The V and J genes are TRBV18 and TRBJ2-3; 12 bases line up with TRBD2. V lost 4 bases to trimming and J lost 5 bases; unmatched junction nucleotides: 4. The germline CDR1 and CDR2 sequences are KGHSH and LQKENI. The CDR3 is made up of 15 amino acids. The CDR3 sequence is CASSLGLAGLDTQYF. CDR3 nucleotide sequence: TGTGCCAGCTCACTCGGACTAGCGGGGCTAGATACGCAGTATTTT.

This clone was seen only a few times. The same CDR3 arises from other DNA sequences in this sample as well. The chain links TRBV7-2 to TRBJ1-1; 10 bases align to TRBD1. The CDR3 extends over 16 amino acids. The germline CDR1 and CDR2 sequences are SGHTA and FQGNSA. V dropped 6 bases and J dropped 0; count of bases not matched to a gene: 7. Here the CDR3 DNA reads TGTGCCAGCAGTCTTCGGACAGGGGGAGTGAACACTGAAGCTTTCTTT. Its translation: CASSLRTGGVNTEAFF.

The J gene is TRBJ2-7, the V gene TRBV28; 7 positions match TRBD2. With 5 bases clipped from V and 5 bases from J, the junction kept 6 bases outside the gene matches. Germline V gene lookup returns CDR1 MDHEN and CDR2 SYDVKM. CDR3 size: 13 residues. Here the CDR3 DNA reads TGTGCCAGCAGTCCCGGGGGAGGGCACGAGCAGTACTTC. It yields the protein CASSPGGGHEQYF.

This clone was seen only a few times. V and J are TRBV7-7 and TRBJ1-5, with D possibly matching TRBD1 (5 bases). Germline CDR1 and CDR2: SSHAT and FNYEAQ (reference sequence). With 3 bases removed from V and 4 bases from J, the gap between germline ends came to 7 bases. This CDR3 region has 13 residues. CDR3 sequence: CASSLGPNQPQHF. The CDR3 region has the DNA TGTGCCAGCAGCTTGGGGCCGAATCAGCCCCAGCATTTT.

This clone was counted a few times. This chain connects TRBV6-6 to TRBJ2-5; possible D gene TRBD2, 6 bases. V lost 6 bases to trimming and J lost 3 bases, with 14 bases between them. The germline V gene has CDR1 MNHNY and CDR2 SVGAGI (reference sequence). The CDR3 runs 14 residues. The CDR3 region is CASRAERGKETQYF. CDR3 nucleotide sequence: TGTGCCAGCAGAGCAGAACGGGGGAAAGAGACCCAGTACTTC.

This clone appeared a few times. The chain employs TRBV5-1 and TRBJ1-1; 10 bases line up with TRBD1. After removal of 4 bases from V and 4 bases from J, the junction contained 16 bases not matched to a gene. The germline V gene has CDR1 SGHRS and CDR2 YFSETQ. The CDR3 contains 18 residues. The CDR3 region is CASSPGQGIIRGSTEAFF. In DNA form, the CDR3 reads TGCGCCAGCAGCCCGGGACAGGGGATAATTAGAGGGAGCACTGAAGCTTTCTTT. Combining the CDR3 with reference TRBV5-1 and TRBJ1-1 gives the whole variable domain KAGVTQTPRYLIKTRGQQVTLSCSPISGHRSVSWYQQTPGQGLQFLFEYFSETQRNKGNFPGRFSGRQFSNSRSEMNVSTLELGDSALYLCASSPGQGIIRGSTEAFFGQGTRLTVV.

The rearrangement links TRBV4-1 to TRBJ1-6, with 10 nucleotides matching TRBD1. V was clipped by 4 bases and J by 7 bases; unmatched bases: 4. The CDR3 is 15 amino acids. The germline gives CDR1 MGHRA, CDR2 YSYEKL. The CDR3 region is CASSPWGQGNSPLHF. In DNA, the CDR3 is TGCGCCAGCAGCCCGTGGGGACAGGGGAATTCACCCCTCCACTTT.

This chain joins TRBV6-5 and TRBJ1-5; 7 bases fit TRBD1. The CDR3 consists of 11 residues. V trimming: 5 bases; J trimming: 11 bases; junction bases outside the gene matches: 3. Germline V gene sequence: CDR1 MNHEY, CDR2 SVGAGI. CDR3 sequence reads: CASSQGQAQHF. The CDR3 DNA reads TGTGCCAGCAGTCAAGGACAGGCCCAGCATTTT.

The gene calls are TRBV4-3 and TRBJ2-1; TRBD2 matches 13 bases. CDR1 is LGHNA, CDR2 YSLEER, per germline. CDR3 length: 14 residues. V dropped 1 base and J dropped 10; count of bases not matched to a gene: 1. The CDR3 region is CASSQGTSGREQFF. For the CDR3, the DNA is TGCGCCAGCAGCCAAGGGACTAGCGGGAGAGAGCAGTTCTTC.

This clone was detected only once. The chain employs TRBV7-9 and TRBJ1-1; unclear D gene. Trimming removed 5 bases from V and 0 bases from J, with 10 bases in between. CDR1 is SEHNR, CDR2 FQNEAQ, per germline (reference sequence). This CDR3 contains 14 residues. CDR3 region: CASSREAMNTEAFF. In DNA, the CDR3 is TGTGCCAGCAGCCGGGAGGCGATGAACACTGAAGCTTTCTTT. The whole variable domain, filled in from reference TRBV7-9 and TRBJ1-1, reads DTGVSQNPRHKITKRGQNVTFRCDPISEHNRLYWYRQTLGQGPEFLTYFQNEAQLEKSRLLSDRFSAERPKGSFSTLEIQRTEQGDSAMYLCASSREAMNTEAFFGQGTRLTVV.